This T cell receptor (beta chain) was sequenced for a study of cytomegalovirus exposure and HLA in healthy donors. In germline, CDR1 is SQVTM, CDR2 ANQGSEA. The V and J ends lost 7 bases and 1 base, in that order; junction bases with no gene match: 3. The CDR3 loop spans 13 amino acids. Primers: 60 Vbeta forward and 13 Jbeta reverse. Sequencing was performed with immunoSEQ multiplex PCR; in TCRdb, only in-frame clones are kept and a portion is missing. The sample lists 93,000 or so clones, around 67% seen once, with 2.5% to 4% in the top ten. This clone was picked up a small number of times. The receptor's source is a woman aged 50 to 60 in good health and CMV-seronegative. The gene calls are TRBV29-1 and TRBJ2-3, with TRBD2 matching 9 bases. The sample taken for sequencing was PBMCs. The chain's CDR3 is CSGRTSGTDTQYF. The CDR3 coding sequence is TGCAGCGGCCGGACTAGCGGCACAGATACGCAGTATTTT.